This entry lists 6 T cell receptor beta chains sequenced from one sample in a study of blood T cells in healthy people across ages. Then a second PCR, running about 6 to 12 cycles, was carried out with a sample-barcoded 5' primer and a J-beta primer mix. TCRdb reprocessed the 5' RACE reads via MiXCR and lists one record per CDR3 protein. This sample has around 1,000,000 distinct CDR3 sequences; approximately 25% occur once, and the top ten carry about 0.69%. The same specimen was also included in a second study, on T cells of mothers and their children.

Source material: blood. The receptors derive from a girl aged 2-9 years in good health.

The V call is TRBV4-2, the J call TRBJ1-1; D uncertain. CDR1 is LGHNA, CDR2 YNFKEQ, per germline. V was clipped by 0 bases and J by 4 bases, with 12 bases between them. This CDR3 has 15 amino acids. The CDR3 sequence: CASSQDIQKITEAFF. Written as DNA, the CDR3 is TGTGCCAGCAGCCAAGATATACAGAAGATCACTGAAGCTTTCTTT.

J is TRBJ2-7 and V is TRBV29-1; 9 bases line up with TRBD2. V was pared by 2 bases and J by 4 bases, with 0 bases of the junction left unmatched. The CDR3 is 12 residues long. CDR1 and CDR2 (germline): SQVTM, ANQGSEA. This chain's CDR3 is CSVELAGYEQYF. The CDR3 DNA reads as TGCAGCGTTGAACTAGCGGGATACGAGCAGTACTTC.

The chain carries TRBV29-1 and TRBJ2-1; maybe TRBD2 (5 bases). Germline V gene sequence: CDR1 SQVTM, CDR2 ANQGSEA. The CDR3 has 16 amino acids. Deletions cut 4 bases from V and 1 base from J, with 17 bases between. This CDR3 reads CSVVRAEISSYNEQFF. CDR3 nucleotides: TGCAGCGTTGTGAGGGCCGAAATCTCGTCCTACAATGAGCAGTTCTTC.

The genes are TRBV5-1 and TRBJ2-7; D unresolved. CDR1 and CDR2 from the germline V gene are SGHRS and YFSETQ. Trimming left V 1 base short and J 4 bases short, with 12 bases between. The CDR3 covers 14 residues. CDR3 sequence (DNA): TGCGCCAGCAGCTTGATCTCAGGCGAATACGAGCAGTACTTC. Amino acid sequence: CASSLISGEYEQYF. Complete variable domain (other parts from reference TRBV5-1 and TRBJ2-7): KAGVTQTPRYLIKTRGQQVTLSCSPISGHRSVSWYQQTPGQGLQFLFEYFSETQRNKGNFPGRFSGRQFSNSRSEMNVSTLELGDSALYLCASSLISGEYEQYFGPGTRLTVT.

V and J are TRBV15 and TRBJ1-6; no definite D call. The CDR3 contains 13 residues. Trimming shortened V by 5 bases and J by 10 bases, and 12 bases separated the two germline ends. Per the germline V gene, CDR1 is LNHNV and CDR2 is YYDKDF (reference sequence). In DNA form, the CDR3 reads TGTGCCACCAGCTACGACCGATCCTCACCCCTCCACTTT. Encoded protein: CATSYDRSSPLHF.

This chain links TRBV29-1 with TRBJ2-2; D might be TRBD1 (5 bases). The CDR3 length is 17 residues. In germline, CDR1 is SQVTM, CDR2 ANQGSEA. V was clipped by 6 bases and J by 6 bases, with 26 bases between them. The CDR3 nucleotides read TGCAGCGTGAAGGTTTCGGACCCAGGGATCCGAGCCGGGGAGCTGTTTTTT. Protein: CSVKVSDPGIRAGELFF.